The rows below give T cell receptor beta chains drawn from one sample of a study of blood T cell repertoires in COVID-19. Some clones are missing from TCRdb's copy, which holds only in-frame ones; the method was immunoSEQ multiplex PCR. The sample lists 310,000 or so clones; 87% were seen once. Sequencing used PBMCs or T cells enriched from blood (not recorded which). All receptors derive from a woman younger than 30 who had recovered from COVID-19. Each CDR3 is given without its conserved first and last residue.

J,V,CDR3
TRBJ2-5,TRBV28,ASSTPARETQY
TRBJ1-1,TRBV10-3,AITRDRGNTEAF
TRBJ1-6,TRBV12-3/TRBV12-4,ASHSYNSPLH
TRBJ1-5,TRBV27,ASSLRGDRRQPQH
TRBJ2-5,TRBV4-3,ASSQDWGLGETQY
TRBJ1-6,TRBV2,ASSRPNGSPLH
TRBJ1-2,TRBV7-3,ASSPGQGYGYT
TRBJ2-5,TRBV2,ASSGTGQETQY
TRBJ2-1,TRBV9,ASSLTSGDYNEQF
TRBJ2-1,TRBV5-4,ASSSGSGSSYNEQF
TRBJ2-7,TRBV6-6,ASSRRPPRGAGVTGYEQY
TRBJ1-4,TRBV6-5,ASRAGREGEKLF
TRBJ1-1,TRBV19,ASSPRQGAGEAF
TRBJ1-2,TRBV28,ASSLRLGDGYT
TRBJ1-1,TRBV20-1,SASPGASFTRTKMMNTEAF
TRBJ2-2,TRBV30,AWTGDSYTGELF
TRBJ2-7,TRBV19,ASSTTGALTYEQY